A selection of T cell receptor beta chains follows, all from one sample in a study of blood T cell repertoires in COVID-19. TCRdb's table, derived via immunoSEQ multiplex PCR, lists solely in-frame clones and lacks some. The sample consists of roughly 87,000 clones, approximately 85% of them appearing once. The sample consisted of peripheral blood. The origin of the receptors is a woman at least 80 years old with COVID-19, enrolled during active disease. Each CDR3 is given with its conserved first and last residue. D genes are given only for firm matches. A clone size is listed for some rows: how often the clone was seen (once, few, many), or a class if it is expanded.

TRBJ1-1 TRBD1 TRBV5-4 . CASSPDRMNTEAFF TGTGCCAGCAGCCCGGACAGGATGAACACTGAAGCTTTCTTT
TRBJ1-1 . TRBV6-5 . CASSTRVNTEAFF TGTGCCAGTAGCACCAGGGTGAACACTGAAGCTTTCTTT
TRBJ2-7 TRBD2 TRBV19 . CASSSRTSGAYEQYF TGTGCCAGTAGTAGCCGGACTAGCGGTGCCTACGAGCAGTACTTC
TRBJ1-3 TRBD1 TRBV19 . CASTNRDRAGNTIYF TGTGCCAGTACTAACCGGGACAGGGCTGGAAACACCATATATTTT
TRBJ2-3 . TRBV7-9 . CASSSGQGITDTQYF TGTGCCAGCAGCTCCGGGCAGGGGATCACAGATACGCAGTATTTT
TRBJ2-3 TRBD2 TRBV20-1 once CSANAGLAEYF TGCAGTGCTAACGCGGGACTAGCAGAGTATTTT
TRBJ2-7 TRBD2 TRBV20-1 . CSASRLQRGDEQYF TGCAGTGCTAGTCGCCTCCAGCGGGGGGACGAGCAGTACTTC
TRBJ2-6 . TRBV9 . CASSVNRATGANVLTF TGTGCCAGCAGCGTAAACAGGGCAACTGGGGCCAACGTCCTGACTTTC
TRBJ1-3 . TRBV29-1 . CSVVRGGNTIYF TGCAGCGTTGTCAGGGGTGGAAACACCATATATTTT
TRBJ2-6 TRBD1 TRBV18 . CASSPGQGLSGANVLTF TGTGCCAGCTCACCAGGACAGGGACTCTCTGGGGCCAACGTCCTGACTTTC
TRBJ1-5 TRBD1 TRBV7-2 . CASSFDRASGSSNQPQHF TGTGCCAGCAGCTTTGACAGGGCAAGCGGATCCAGCAATCAGCCCCAGCATTTT